This TCR beta chain was observed in a study of cytomegalovirus exposure and HLA in healthy donors. From germline, CDR1 is MNHEY and CDR2 SMNVEV (reference sequence). V was pared by 3 bases and J by 5 bases, with 12 bases between. The CDR3 length is 14 residues. The PCR was carried out with 60 Vbeta primers and 13 Jbeta primers. Clones were sequenced by immunoSEQ multiplex PCR, and TCRdb holds only the in-frame ones, with some missing. The data hold roughly 150,000 clones, with over 60% observed a single time. The chain has TRBV27 and TRBJ2-3; unclear D gene. Specimen: PBMCs. The sequence was obtained from a man aged 40-50 years in good health and CMV-seronegative. The CDR3 region is CASSLSPLGDTQYF. The CDR3 coding sequence is TGTGCCAGCAGTTTGAGCCCTCTAGGAGATACGCAGTATTTT.